This T cell receptor beta chain comes out of a study of cytomegalovirus exposure and HLA in healthy donors. Study results and caveats: Cytomegalovirus status was reportedly diagnosed by the classifier with high sensitivity and specificity. Listed as cytomegalovirus-associated were 164 TCR beta chains.

Libraries were prepared by immunoSEQ multiplex PCR; TCRdb keeps only in-frame clonotypes and omits some of them. In the table there are nearly 200,000 clones, approximately 80% of which are singletons. CDR1 and CDR2 from the germline V gene are SGHDT and YYEEEE. The CDR3 spans 16 residues. With V trimmed by 0 bases and J by 0 bases, 2 bases remained unmatched. On this clone itself: The antigen is not known.

The rearrangement links TRBV5-6 to TRBJ2-3, with 9 bases fitting TRBD2. The specimen sequenced was PBMCs. This sequence was found in a woman in her 30s in good health and CMV-seropositive. The CDR3 reads CASSLVTSGSTDTQYF. The CDR3 bases are TGTGCCAGCAGCTTGGTAACTAGCGGGAGCACAGATACGCAGTATTTT.